One and the same sample provided the 20 T cell receptor beta chains below, sequenced in a study of blood T cell repertoires in COVID-19. Produced via immunoSEQ multiplex PCR; TCRdb's table is partial and in-frame only. The repertoire includes about 160,000 clones, 90% to 95% of them detected once, and around 4.6% sits in the top ten. The sequencing sample was made of peripheral blood. The receptor source for this set is a woman aged 50 to 65 with acute or convalescent COVID-19.

The gene calls are TRBV29-1 and TRBJ1-1; the D gene is possibly TRBD1 (6 bases). There are 11 residues in the CDR3. From germline, CDR1 is SQVTM and CDR2 ANQGSEA. V lost 7 bases to trimming and J lost 0 bases, with 6 bases between them. In nucleotides, the CDR3 is TGCAGCGGGACAGTGAACACTGAAGCTTTCTTT. The encoded protein is CSGTVNTEAFF.

V and J are TRBV3-1 (or the pseudogene TRBV3-2) and TRBJ1-1; no clear D. The length of the CDR3 is 16 residues. Germline CDR1 reads LGHDT; CDR2 reads YNNKEL (reference sequence). V was trimmed by 0 bases and J by 0 bases, leaving 11 bases between them. The CDR3 spells CASSQDSAVMNTEAFF. The CDR3 DNA reads TGTGCCAGCAGCCAAGATTCCGCAGTGATGAACACTGAAGCTTTCTTT.

The chain combines TRBV12-3 or TRBV12-4 with TRBJ1-2, with 8 positions matching TRBD1. The CDR3 contains 13 residues. V trimming: 6 bases; J trimming: 14 bases; junction bases outside the gene matches: 14. The CDR3 protein is CASSRTETGAKTF. The CDR3 nucleotides are TGTGCCAGCAGCCGTACCGAGACAGGGGCGAAGACCTTC.

The chain employs TRBV7-9 and TRBJ1-6; D may be TRBD1 (6 bases). Trimming took 2 bases from V and 7 from J, leaving 21 bases between them. CDR1 is SEHNR and CDR2 is FQNEAQ in the germline V gene (reference sequence). The CDR3 extends over 18 amino acids. CDR3 bases: TGTGCCAGCAGCTTACCGACAGGTCGGGGCCCTGGAAATTCACCCCTCCACTTT. Protein: CASSLPTGRGPGNSPLHF.

This rearrangement joins TRBV6-5 to TRBJ2-1; TRBD2 is a possible D gene (6 bases). Trimming cost V 6 bases and J 0 bases, with 12 bases left between them. This CDR3 region has 15 residues. Per germline, CDR1 MNHEY and CDR2 SVGAGI. CDR3 residues: CASRVGTPSYNEQFF. The CDR3 nucleotides read TGTGCCAGCAGGGTCGGGACTCCCTCCTACAATGAGCAGTTCTTC.

The V gene is TRBV10-2, the J gene TRBJ1-1; 8 nucleotides match TRBD1. V shed 6 bases and J 5 bases; nucleotides not matched to a gene: 8. Germline loops: CDR1 WSHSY, CDR2 SAAADI. This CDR3 has 14 amino acids. CDR3 sequence (DNA): TGCGCCAGCAGCCACAGGGGGAGAGTGACTGAAGCTTTCTTT. Protein: CASSHRGRVTEAFF.

The J gene is TRBJ1-5, the V gene TRBV19, with D possibly TRBD1 on 5 matching bases. This CDR3 region has 17 residues. The V and J ends lost 7 bases and 0 bases respectively, with 19 bases between them. Germline values: CDR1 LNHDA, CDR2 SQIVND (reference sequence). CDR3 coding DNA: TGTGCCAGTACCTATATCGGGGGGAGGGATAGCAATCAGCCCCAGCATTTT. It specifies CASTYIGGRDSNQPQHF. Full variable domain (missing parts from reference TRBV19 and TRBJ1-5): DGGITQSPKYLFRKEGQNVTLSCEQNLNHDAMYWYRQDPGQGLRLIYYSQIVNDFQKGDIAEGYSVSREKKESFPLTVTSAQKNPTAFYLCASTYIGGRDSNQPQHFGDGTRLSIL.

The chain links TRBV7-3 to TRBJ2-1, with TRBD2 identical over 8 bases. Germline values: CDR1 SGHTA, CDR2 FQGTGA. CDR3 size: 16 residues. J was trimmed by 0 bases and V by 5 bases; bases with no gene match: 6. The CDR3 DNA sequence: TGTGCCAGCAGCCCAATAGCGGGGAGCTCCTACAATGAGCAGTTCTTC. This translates into CASSPIAGSSYNEQFF.

This clone was counted a few times. The gene calls are TRBV18 and TRBJ2-2; weak D call: TRBD2 (6 bases). This CDR3 has 14 residues. Germline CDR1 reads KGHSH; CDR2 reads LQKENI. V dropped 6 bases and J dropped 6 bases, with 14 bases sitting between them. The CDR3 DNA reads TGTGCCAGCTCCCCAAACTGGGGGGCCGGGGAGCTGTTTTTT. This codes for CASSPNWGAGELFF.

The V and J genes are TRBV27 and TRBJ2-7; 7 bases match TRBD2. CDR1 is MNHEY, CDR2 SMNVEV, per germline (reference sequence). The V segment lost 9 bases and the J segment 0 bases; nucleotides outside the gene matches: 5. The CDR3 sequence is 13 residues long. DNA for the CDR3: TGTGCCAGTCAGGCGGGAGACTCCTACGAGCAGTACTTC. Translated, it gives CASQAGDSYEQYF.

The chain uses TRBV27 and TRBJ2-7; TRBD1 agrees at 10 bases. The ends lost 2 bases at V and 6 bases at J; junction bases unmatched: 1. Germline CDR1 and CDR2: MNHEY and SMNVEV (reference sequence). The CDR3 runs to 13 residues. The CDR3 region is CASSLRTGGEQYF. CDR3 bases: TGTGCCAGCAGTTTAAGGACAGGGGGCGAGCAGTACTTC.

This chain links TRBV5-4 with TRBJ2-3, with TRBD2 matching 8 bases. V lost 5 bases and J lost 0; bases outside the gene matches: 5. CDR3 size: 15 residues. Germline values: CDR1 SGHNT, CDR2 YYREEE (reference sequence). The CDR3 reads CASRTGGPSTDTQYF. As DNA, the CDR3 is TGTGCCAGCAGGACGGGGGGGCCCAGCACAGATACGCAGTATTTT.

The chain combines TRBV9 with TRBJ2-1, with 11 positions matching TRBD1. The germline CDR1 and CDR2 sequences are SGDLS and YYNGEE. V trimming: 2 bases; J trimming: 9 bases; junction bases outside the gene matches: 7. This CDR3 contains 15 residues. Here the CDR3 DNA reads TGTGCCAGCAGCGTCTCCGGGACAGGGGGAGGTGAGCAGTTCTTC. Encoded protein: CASSVSGTGGGEQFF.

The V gene is TRBV18, the J gene TRBJ1-2; tentative D call: TRBD1 (6 bases). CDR3 length equals 13 residues. V was shortened by 3 bases and J by 6 bases, with 11 bases between the two germline ends. Germline CDR1 KGHSH, CDR2 LQKENI. DNA of the CDR3: TGTGCCAGCTCACCTGGGACATCGGATGGCTACACCTTC. It codes for CASSPGTSDGYTF.

The CDR3 loop is CASSEAPPGGRYEQYF. For the CDR3, the DNA is TGTGCCAGCAGTGAAGCGCCCCCAGGGGGCAGGTACGAGCAGTACTTC. The chain combines TRBV6-1 with TRBJ2-7; TRBD1 matches 8 bases. The junction had 8 bases not matched to a gene; V was cut back by 0 bases and J by 4 bases. Germline CDR1 is MNHNS and CDR2 is SASEGT. The CDR3 runs to 16 residues.

The chain links TRBV30 to TRBJ2-1; 10 bases match TRBD2. The CDR3 loop spans 16 amino acids. Germline trimming cut 2 bases from V and 4 bases from J; bases unmatched to any gene: 8. Per the germline V gene, CDR1 is GTSNPN and CDR2 is SVGIG (reference sequence). The CDR3 DNA follows: TGTGCCTGGAGTTTGAAGGGACTAGCGTCATACAATGAGCAGTTCTTC. Protein: CAWSLKGLASYNEQFF. Full variable domain (missing parts from reference TRBV30 and TRBJ2-1): SQTIHQWPATLVQPVGSPLSLECTVEGTSNPNLYWYRQAAGRGLQLLFYSVGIGQISSEVPQNLSASRPQDRQFILSSKKLLLSDSGFYLCAWSLKGLASYNEQFFGPGTRLTVL.

This chain connects TRBV30 to TRBJ2-5; TRBD1 might be the D (6 bases). V shed 1 base and J shed 5 bases, with 8 bases lying between them. CDR1 and CDR2 (germline): GTSNPN, SVGIG (reference sequence). The CDR3 runs 12 residues. In nucleotides, the CDR3 is TGTGCCTGGAGTGGGACAGCGGAGACCCAGTACTTC. Translated: CAWSGTAETQYF. Supplemented by reference TRBV30 and TRBJ2-5, the full variable domain reads SQTIHQWPATLVQPVGSPLSLECTVEGTSNPNLYWYRQAAGRGLQLLFYSVGIGQISSEVPQNLSASRPQDRQFILSSKKLLLSDSGFYLCAWSGTAETQYFGPGTRLLVL.

The J gene is TRBJ1-1, the V gene TRBV12-3 or TRBV12-4; D is unresolved. With 4 bases removed from V and 0 bases from J, the gap between germline ends came to 6 bases. CDR3 length: 13 residues. As DNA, the CDR3 is TGTGCCAGCAGTTCTCAGGTGAACACTGAAGCTTTCTTT. This translates into CASSSQVNTEAFF.

The chain is built from TRBV7-9 and TRBJ1-5; 11 bases agree with TRBD1. The CDR3 spans 16 residues. The ends lost 4 bases at V and 6 bases at J; junction bases unmatched: 8. The germline gives CDR1 SEHNR, CDR2 FQNEAQ (reference sequence). In nucleotides, the CDR3 is TGTGCCAGCAGCTCCTGGCCGGACAGGGGGCGTCAGCCCCAGCATTTT. As protein: CASSSWPDRGRQPQHF.

The chain links TRBV12-3 or TRBV12-4 to TRBJ2-1; D is uncertain. Trimming took off 3 bases at V and 7 bases at J, with 7 bases between the two ends. CDR3 size: 12 residues. The CDR3 region has the DNA TGTGCCAGCAGTTTGACATGGAATGAGCAGTTCTTC. This translates into CASSLTWNEQFF.